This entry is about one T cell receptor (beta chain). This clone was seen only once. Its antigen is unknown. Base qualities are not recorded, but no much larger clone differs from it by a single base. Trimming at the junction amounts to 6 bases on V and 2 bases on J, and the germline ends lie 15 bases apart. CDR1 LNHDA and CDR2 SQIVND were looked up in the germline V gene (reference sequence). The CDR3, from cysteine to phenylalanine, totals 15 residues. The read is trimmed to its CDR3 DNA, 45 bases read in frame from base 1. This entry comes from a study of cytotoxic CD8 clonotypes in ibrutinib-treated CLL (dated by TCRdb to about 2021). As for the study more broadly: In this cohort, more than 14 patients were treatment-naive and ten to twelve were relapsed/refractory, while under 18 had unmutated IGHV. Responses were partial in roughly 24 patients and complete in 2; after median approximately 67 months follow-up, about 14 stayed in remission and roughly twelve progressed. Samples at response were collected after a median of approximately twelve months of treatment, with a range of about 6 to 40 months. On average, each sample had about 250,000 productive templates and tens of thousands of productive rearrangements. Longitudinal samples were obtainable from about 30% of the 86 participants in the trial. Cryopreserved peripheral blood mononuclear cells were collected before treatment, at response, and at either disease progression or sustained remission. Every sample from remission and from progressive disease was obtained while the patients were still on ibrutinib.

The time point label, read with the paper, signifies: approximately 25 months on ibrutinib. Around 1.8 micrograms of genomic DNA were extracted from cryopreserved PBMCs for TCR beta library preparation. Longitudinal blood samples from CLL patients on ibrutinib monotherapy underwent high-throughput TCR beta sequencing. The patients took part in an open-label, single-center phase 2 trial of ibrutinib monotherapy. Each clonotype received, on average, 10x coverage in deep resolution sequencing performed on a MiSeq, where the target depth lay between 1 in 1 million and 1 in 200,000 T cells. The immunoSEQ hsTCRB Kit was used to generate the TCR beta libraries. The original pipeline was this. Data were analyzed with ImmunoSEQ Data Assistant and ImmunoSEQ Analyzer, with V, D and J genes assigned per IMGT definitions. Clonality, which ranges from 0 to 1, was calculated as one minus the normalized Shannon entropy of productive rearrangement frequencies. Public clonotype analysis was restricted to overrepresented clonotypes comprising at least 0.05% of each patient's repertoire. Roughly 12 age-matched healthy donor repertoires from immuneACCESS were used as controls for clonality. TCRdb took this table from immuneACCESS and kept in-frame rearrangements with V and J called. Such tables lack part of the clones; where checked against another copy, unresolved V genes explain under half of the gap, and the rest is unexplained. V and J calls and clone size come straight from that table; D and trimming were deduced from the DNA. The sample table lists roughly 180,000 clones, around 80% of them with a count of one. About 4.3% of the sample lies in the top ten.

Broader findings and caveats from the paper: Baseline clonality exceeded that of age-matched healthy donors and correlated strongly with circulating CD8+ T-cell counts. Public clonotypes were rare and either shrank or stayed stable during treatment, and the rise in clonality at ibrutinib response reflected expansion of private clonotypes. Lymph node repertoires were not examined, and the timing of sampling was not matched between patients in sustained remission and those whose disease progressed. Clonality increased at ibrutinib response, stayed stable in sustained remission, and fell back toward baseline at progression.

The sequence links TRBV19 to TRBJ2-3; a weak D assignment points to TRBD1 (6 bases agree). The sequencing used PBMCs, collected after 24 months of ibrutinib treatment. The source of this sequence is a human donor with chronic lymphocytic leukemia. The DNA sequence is TGTGCCAGTAGGCCTTTTGACAGGCCCACAGATACGCAGTATTTT. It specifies CASRPFDRPTDTQYF.